This T cell receptor beta chain derives from a study of human T cells and chemical hapten exposure. This CDR3 comprises 12 residues. V dropped 1 base and J dropped 12 bases, with 12 bases sitting between them. In this sample, this clonotype turned up many times. As to time point: patch test 1, 2 weeks after DPC sensitization. The treatment: therapeutic diphenylcyclopropenone sensitization with weekly scalp DPC. Total RNA extraction was carried out from unfractionated whole blood. From the RACE reads, TCRdb called clonotypes with MiXCR, one entry per CDR3 protein. The sample records about 34,000 distinct CDR3 sequences, 6% to 7% being singletons.

This receptor was taken from a woman younger than 45 with alopecia areata. Some clones in this sample may be carry-over from other donors' samples. Sequenced here: whole blood, sampled in connection with sensitization to the hapten diphenylcyclopropenone (DPC). The chain has TRBV12-3 or TRBV12-4 and TRBJ1-2; D remains unclear. CDR3 in amino acids: CASSLGAGRDTF. CDR3 coding DNA: TGTGCCAGCAGTTTAGGGGCAGGTCGTGACACCTTC.